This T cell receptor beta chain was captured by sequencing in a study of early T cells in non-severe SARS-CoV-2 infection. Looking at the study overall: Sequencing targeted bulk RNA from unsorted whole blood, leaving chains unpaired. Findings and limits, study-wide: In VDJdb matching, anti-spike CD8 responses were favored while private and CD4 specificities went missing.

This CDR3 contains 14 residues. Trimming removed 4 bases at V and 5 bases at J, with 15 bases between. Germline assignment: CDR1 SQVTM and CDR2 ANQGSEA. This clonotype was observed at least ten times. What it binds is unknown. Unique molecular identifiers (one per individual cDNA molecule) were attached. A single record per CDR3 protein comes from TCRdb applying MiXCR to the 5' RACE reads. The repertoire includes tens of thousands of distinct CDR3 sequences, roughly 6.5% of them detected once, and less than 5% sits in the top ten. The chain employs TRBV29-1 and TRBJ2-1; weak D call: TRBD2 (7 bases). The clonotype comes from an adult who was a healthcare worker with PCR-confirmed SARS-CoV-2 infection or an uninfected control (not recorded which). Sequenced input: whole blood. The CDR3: CSVGRAGADNEQFF. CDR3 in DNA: TGCAGCGTTGGACGGGCGGGGGCCGACAATGAGCAGTTCTTC.